Listed below are T cell receptor beta chains from one sample, sequenced in a study of cytomegalovirus exposure and HLA in healthy donors. Libraries were prepared by immunoSEQ multiplex PCR; TCRdb keeps only in-frame clonotypes and omits some of them. Found here are over 150,000 clones, around 80% of them singletons; the top ten hold 1%. Material for sequencing was PBMCs. Source of these receptors: a woman in her 50s in good health and CMV-seropositive. CDR3s include the opening cysteine and the closing phenylalanine or tryptophan. Each record gives: D gene, J gene, V gene, clone size, CDR3 protein, CDR3 DNA. D genes are given only for firm matches. A row's size may be missing; if present it is once, few, many or a size class.

NA TRBJ2-3 TRBV5-1 NA CASSLSTGRTDTQYF TGCGCCAGCAGCTTGTCAACAGGGCGCACAGATACGCAGTATTTT
TRBD1 TRBJ2-7 TRBV27 NA CASKDRGAGEQYF TGTGCCAGCAAAGACAGGGGGGCGGGCGAGCAGTACTTC
TRBD1 TRBJ2-5 TRBV5-1 once CASSDPTGGNQETQYF TGCGCCAGCAGCGACCCGACAGGGGGGAATCAAGAGACCCAGTACTTC
TRBD2 TRBJ2-3 TRBV5-4 NA CASSLIASGGAGTQYF TGTGCCAGCAGCTTGATCGCTAGCGGGGGGGCGGGTACGCAGTATTTT
NA TRBJ2-7 TRBV20-1 NA CSLADSYEQYF TGCAGCTTAGCGGACTCCTACGAGCAGTACTTC
TRBD2 TRBJ2-1 TRBV7-2 NA CASSRTSMNNEQFF TGTGCCAGCAGTAGGACTAGTATGAATAATGAGCAGTTCTTC
NA TRBJ1-2 TRBV28 NA CASLVRGSYGYTF TGTGCCAGCCTGGTGAGGGGGAGCTATGGCTACACCTTC
NA TRBJ1-1 TRBV6-1 few CASSVQGINTEAFF TGTGCCAGCAGTGTCCAGGGTATCAACACTGAAGCTTTCTTT
NA TRBJ2-3 TRBV5-4 once CASSLATGMIQADTQYF TGTGCCAGCAGCTTGGCGACAGGTATGATTCAAGCAGATACGCAGTATTTT
NA TRBJ2-1 TRBV11-3 NA CASSRSQGRNNEQFF TGTGCCAGCAGCCGTTCACAGGGTCGTAACAATGAGCAGTTCTTC
TRBD1 TRBJ2-7 TRBV15 NA CATSSGQGANEQYF TGTGCCACCAGCTCGGGACAGGGGGCCAACGAGCAGTACTTC
NA TRBJ2-5 TRBV28 NA CASSLPKRQETQYF TGTGCCAGCAGCCTCCCAAAGAGACAAGAGACCCAGTACTTC
NA TRBJ1-1 TRBV18 NA CASSHLGENTEAFF TGTGCCAGCTCACATCTAGGGGAGAACACTGAAGCTTTCTTT
NA TRBJ2-1 TRBV14 NA CASSQVKYNEQFF TGTGCCAGCAGCCAAGTTAAATACAATGAGCAGTTCTTC
NA TRBJ2-7 TRBV5-1 NA CASSLAAGGGEQYF TGCGCCAGCAGCTTGGCAGCAGGGGGAGGCGAGCAGTACTTC
NA TRBJ1-1 TRBV28 NA CASSETGFTEAFF TGTGCCAGCAGTGAAACAGGGTTCACTGAAGCTTTCTTT
NA TRBJ1-3 TRBV4-3 NA CASSQVVLGTIYF TGCGCCAGCAGCCAAGTGGTTCTCGGCACCATATATTTT
NA TRBJ1-2 TRBV7-9 NA CASSLEGFRGRYGYTF TGTGCCAGCAGCTTAGAGGGTTTTAGGGGCCGTTATGGCTACACCTTC
NA TRBJ2-2 TRBV19 NA CASTGDTTWVGELFF TGTGCCAGTACTGGGGACACCACATGGGTCGGGGAGCTGTTTTTT
NA TRBJ1-5 TRBV5-6 NA CASSLGVGQPQHF TGTGCCAGCAGCTTGGGGGTCGGGCAGCCCCAGCATTTT
NA TRBJ1-2 TRBV27 NA CASSQGHYYGYTF TGTGCCAGCAGCCAAGGACACTACTATGGCTACACCTTC
NA TRBJ2-1 TRBV6-5 NA CASSYNSYNEQFF TGTGCCAGCAGTTATAATAGCTACAATGAGCAGTTCTTC
NA TRBJ2-3 TRBV9 NA CASSVVISDTQYF TGTGCCAGCAGCGTAGTCATTTCAGATACGCAGTATTTT
TRBD2 TRBJ2-1 TRBV19 NA CASSIVPSGSEQFF TGTGCCAGTAGTATAGTTCCTAGCGGGAGTGAGCAGTTCTTC
TRBD1 TRBJ1-6 TRBV25-1 NA CASSVDRGYSPLHF TGTGCCAGCAGTGTGGACAGGGGGTATTCACCCCTCCACTTT
TRBD1 TRBJ2-2 TRBV7-9 few CASSLRTGGGTGELFF TGTGCCAGCAGCTTAAGGACAGGGGGGGGCACCGGGGAGCTGTTTTTT
TRBD2 TRBJ2-7 TRBV4-1 NA CASSQVRLAGISYEQYF TGCGCCAGCAGCCAAGTACGACTAGCGGGGATTTCCTACGAGCAGTACTTC
TRBD1 TRBJ1-5 TRBV18 NA CASSTGQGNQPQHF TGTGCCAGCTCAACGGGACAGGGCAATCAGCCCCAGCATTTT
TRBD2 TRBJ2-1 TRBV11-2 NA CASRLAYNNEQFF TGTGCCAGCAGACTAGCGTATAACAATGAGCAGTTCTTC
NA TRBJ2-3 TRBV21-1 NA CASSAHSGASTDTQYF TGTGCCAGCAGCGCTCATAGCGGCGCTAGCACAGATACGCAGTATTTT
TRBD2 TRBJ2-7 TRBV28 few CAISGPAGLEQYF TGTGCCATCTCGGGACCAGCGGGACTCGAGCAGTACTTC
NA TRBJ1-1 TRBV7-9 NA CASSLSTGLNTEAFF TGTGCCAGCAGCTTATCCACAGGACTGAACACTGAAGCTTTCTTT
TRBD1 TRBJ1-2 TRBV6-1 NA CASGQDQTYGYTF TGTGCCAGCGGACAGGACCAGACCTATGGCTACACCTTC
TRBD2 TRBJ2-7 TRBV28 NA CASSQGTSGSSEQYF TGTGCCAGCAGCCAGGGGACTAGCGGGAGTTCCGAGCAGTACTTC
NA TRBJ1-5 TRBV2 NA CARGGVRNQPQHF TGTGCCAGGGGGGGAGTCCGGAATCAGCCCCAGCATTTT
NA TRBJ2-3 TRBV14 NA CASSPGVRQYF TGTGCCAGCAGCCCCGGGGTAAGGCAGTATTTT
TRBD1 TRBJ1-6 TRBV6-5 NA CASSYGTEKYNSPLHF TGTGCCAGCAGTTACGGGACAGAGAAATATAATTCACCCCTCCACTTT
TRBD2 TRBJ2-7 TRBV11-1 NA CASSLGAGATYEQYF TGTGCCAGCAGCTTAGGAGCGGGAGCCACCTACGAGCAGTACTTC
NA TRBJ2-1 TRBV23-1 few CASSPHRQLYNEQFF TGCGCCAGCAGTCCACACCGACAACTTTACAATGAGCAGTTCTTC
TRBD1 TRBJ1-3 TRBV27 NA CASSFAGQGSGNTIYF TGTGCCAGCAGTTTCGCGGGACAGGGGTCCGGAAACACCATATATTTT